This record looks at one TCR beta chain sequence and its context. Its antigen is unidentified. Measured with immunoSEQ multiplex PCR; TCRdb has only the in-frame clones, and not every one. In the table there are roughly 20,000 clones, approximately 65% of which are singletons. This entry is derived from a study of Tregs in tolerant kidney transplant recipients. General study findings and limits: The small number of patients limits these findings pending further validation.

Sequences were obtained from Tregs from blood cultured with allogeneic cells. This receptor was taken from a human donor in good health.

CDR3 coding DNA: TGTGCCAGCAGCCACGACAGGAACTATGGCTACACCTTC. Translated: CASSHDRNYGYTF. The chain is built from TRBV6-5 and TRBJ1-2, with TRBD1 as a possible D gene (6 bases). The CDR3 totals 13 residues. Trimming stripped 6 bases from V and 2 bases from J, with 10 bases between. Germline loops: CDR1 MNHEY, CDR2 SVGAGI.